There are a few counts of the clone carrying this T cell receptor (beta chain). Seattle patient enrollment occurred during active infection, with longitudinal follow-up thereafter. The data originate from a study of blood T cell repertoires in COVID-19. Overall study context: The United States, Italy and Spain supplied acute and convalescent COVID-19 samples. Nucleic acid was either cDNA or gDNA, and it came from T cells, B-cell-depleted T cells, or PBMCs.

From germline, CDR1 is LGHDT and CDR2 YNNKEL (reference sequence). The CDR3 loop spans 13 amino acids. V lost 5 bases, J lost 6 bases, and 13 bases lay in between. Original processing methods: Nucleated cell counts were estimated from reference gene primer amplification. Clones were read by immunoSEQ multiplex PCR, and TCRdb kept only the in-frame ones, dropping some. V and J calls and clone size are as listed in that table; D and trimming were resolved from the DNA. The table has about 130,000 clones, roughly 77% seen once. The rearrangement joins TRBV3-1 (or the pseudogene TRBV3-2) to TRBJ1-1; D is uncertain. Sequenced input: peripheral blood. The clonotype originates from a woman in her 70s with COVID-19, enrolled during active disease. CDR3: CASSFSEGSEAFF. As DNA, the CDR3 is TGTGCCAGCAGCTTCTCGGAGGGTTCTGAAGCTTTCTTT.